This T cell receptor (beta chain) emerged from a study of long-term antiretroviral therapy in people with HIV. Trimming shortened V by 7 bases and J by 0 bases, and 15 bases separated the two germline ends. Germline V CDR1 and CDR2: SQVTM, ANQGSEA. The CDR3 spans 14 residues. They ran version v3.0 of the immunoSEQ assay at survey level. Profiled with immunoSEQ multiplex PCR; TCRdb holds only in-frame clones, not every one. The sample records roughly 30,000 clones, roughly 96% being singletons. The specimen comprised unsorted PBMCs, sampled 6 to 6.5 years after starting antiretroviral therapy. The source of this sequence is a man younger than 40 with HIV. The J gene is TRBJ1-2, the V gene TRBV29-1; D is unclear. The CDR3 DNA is TGCAGCGCCGAGGGCGGCAGCACTAACTATGGCTACACCTTC. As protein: CSAEGGSTNYGYTF.